This TCR beta chain was sequenced during a study of T cell repertoires in cytomegalovirus infection. Study context: Recently described HLA-C-restricted plus well-studied HLA-B-restricted CMV epitopes were used. Indicated by public TCR beta signatures were CMV infection and matching HLA type.

TCRdb fed the reads into MiXCR, producing one record per CDR3 protein. The sample contains 50,000 to 60,000 distinct CDR3 sequences, around 20% of which appear only once. Study-wide findings and caveats: Summed frequency of shared TCR beta families picked out CMV carriers who also had the relevant HLA.

V lost 3 bases, J lost 4 bases, and 12 bases lay in between. The CDR3 runs 14 residues. This clonotype has only a few counts. Its matching antigen is unknown. The sample was CD8+ T cells from cultured PBMCs, taken from culture after CMV antigen stimulation. This rearrangement joins TRBV12-3 or TRBV12-4 to TRBJ1-1; weak D call: TRBD1 (5 bases). The origin of this receptor is a human donor in good health (CMV status not recorded). Some clones in this sample may be carry-over from other donors' samples. CDR3: CASSFGHSSTEAFF. The CDR3 DNA reads as TGTGCCAGCAGTTTCGGACACTCGAGCACTGAAGCTTTCTTT.